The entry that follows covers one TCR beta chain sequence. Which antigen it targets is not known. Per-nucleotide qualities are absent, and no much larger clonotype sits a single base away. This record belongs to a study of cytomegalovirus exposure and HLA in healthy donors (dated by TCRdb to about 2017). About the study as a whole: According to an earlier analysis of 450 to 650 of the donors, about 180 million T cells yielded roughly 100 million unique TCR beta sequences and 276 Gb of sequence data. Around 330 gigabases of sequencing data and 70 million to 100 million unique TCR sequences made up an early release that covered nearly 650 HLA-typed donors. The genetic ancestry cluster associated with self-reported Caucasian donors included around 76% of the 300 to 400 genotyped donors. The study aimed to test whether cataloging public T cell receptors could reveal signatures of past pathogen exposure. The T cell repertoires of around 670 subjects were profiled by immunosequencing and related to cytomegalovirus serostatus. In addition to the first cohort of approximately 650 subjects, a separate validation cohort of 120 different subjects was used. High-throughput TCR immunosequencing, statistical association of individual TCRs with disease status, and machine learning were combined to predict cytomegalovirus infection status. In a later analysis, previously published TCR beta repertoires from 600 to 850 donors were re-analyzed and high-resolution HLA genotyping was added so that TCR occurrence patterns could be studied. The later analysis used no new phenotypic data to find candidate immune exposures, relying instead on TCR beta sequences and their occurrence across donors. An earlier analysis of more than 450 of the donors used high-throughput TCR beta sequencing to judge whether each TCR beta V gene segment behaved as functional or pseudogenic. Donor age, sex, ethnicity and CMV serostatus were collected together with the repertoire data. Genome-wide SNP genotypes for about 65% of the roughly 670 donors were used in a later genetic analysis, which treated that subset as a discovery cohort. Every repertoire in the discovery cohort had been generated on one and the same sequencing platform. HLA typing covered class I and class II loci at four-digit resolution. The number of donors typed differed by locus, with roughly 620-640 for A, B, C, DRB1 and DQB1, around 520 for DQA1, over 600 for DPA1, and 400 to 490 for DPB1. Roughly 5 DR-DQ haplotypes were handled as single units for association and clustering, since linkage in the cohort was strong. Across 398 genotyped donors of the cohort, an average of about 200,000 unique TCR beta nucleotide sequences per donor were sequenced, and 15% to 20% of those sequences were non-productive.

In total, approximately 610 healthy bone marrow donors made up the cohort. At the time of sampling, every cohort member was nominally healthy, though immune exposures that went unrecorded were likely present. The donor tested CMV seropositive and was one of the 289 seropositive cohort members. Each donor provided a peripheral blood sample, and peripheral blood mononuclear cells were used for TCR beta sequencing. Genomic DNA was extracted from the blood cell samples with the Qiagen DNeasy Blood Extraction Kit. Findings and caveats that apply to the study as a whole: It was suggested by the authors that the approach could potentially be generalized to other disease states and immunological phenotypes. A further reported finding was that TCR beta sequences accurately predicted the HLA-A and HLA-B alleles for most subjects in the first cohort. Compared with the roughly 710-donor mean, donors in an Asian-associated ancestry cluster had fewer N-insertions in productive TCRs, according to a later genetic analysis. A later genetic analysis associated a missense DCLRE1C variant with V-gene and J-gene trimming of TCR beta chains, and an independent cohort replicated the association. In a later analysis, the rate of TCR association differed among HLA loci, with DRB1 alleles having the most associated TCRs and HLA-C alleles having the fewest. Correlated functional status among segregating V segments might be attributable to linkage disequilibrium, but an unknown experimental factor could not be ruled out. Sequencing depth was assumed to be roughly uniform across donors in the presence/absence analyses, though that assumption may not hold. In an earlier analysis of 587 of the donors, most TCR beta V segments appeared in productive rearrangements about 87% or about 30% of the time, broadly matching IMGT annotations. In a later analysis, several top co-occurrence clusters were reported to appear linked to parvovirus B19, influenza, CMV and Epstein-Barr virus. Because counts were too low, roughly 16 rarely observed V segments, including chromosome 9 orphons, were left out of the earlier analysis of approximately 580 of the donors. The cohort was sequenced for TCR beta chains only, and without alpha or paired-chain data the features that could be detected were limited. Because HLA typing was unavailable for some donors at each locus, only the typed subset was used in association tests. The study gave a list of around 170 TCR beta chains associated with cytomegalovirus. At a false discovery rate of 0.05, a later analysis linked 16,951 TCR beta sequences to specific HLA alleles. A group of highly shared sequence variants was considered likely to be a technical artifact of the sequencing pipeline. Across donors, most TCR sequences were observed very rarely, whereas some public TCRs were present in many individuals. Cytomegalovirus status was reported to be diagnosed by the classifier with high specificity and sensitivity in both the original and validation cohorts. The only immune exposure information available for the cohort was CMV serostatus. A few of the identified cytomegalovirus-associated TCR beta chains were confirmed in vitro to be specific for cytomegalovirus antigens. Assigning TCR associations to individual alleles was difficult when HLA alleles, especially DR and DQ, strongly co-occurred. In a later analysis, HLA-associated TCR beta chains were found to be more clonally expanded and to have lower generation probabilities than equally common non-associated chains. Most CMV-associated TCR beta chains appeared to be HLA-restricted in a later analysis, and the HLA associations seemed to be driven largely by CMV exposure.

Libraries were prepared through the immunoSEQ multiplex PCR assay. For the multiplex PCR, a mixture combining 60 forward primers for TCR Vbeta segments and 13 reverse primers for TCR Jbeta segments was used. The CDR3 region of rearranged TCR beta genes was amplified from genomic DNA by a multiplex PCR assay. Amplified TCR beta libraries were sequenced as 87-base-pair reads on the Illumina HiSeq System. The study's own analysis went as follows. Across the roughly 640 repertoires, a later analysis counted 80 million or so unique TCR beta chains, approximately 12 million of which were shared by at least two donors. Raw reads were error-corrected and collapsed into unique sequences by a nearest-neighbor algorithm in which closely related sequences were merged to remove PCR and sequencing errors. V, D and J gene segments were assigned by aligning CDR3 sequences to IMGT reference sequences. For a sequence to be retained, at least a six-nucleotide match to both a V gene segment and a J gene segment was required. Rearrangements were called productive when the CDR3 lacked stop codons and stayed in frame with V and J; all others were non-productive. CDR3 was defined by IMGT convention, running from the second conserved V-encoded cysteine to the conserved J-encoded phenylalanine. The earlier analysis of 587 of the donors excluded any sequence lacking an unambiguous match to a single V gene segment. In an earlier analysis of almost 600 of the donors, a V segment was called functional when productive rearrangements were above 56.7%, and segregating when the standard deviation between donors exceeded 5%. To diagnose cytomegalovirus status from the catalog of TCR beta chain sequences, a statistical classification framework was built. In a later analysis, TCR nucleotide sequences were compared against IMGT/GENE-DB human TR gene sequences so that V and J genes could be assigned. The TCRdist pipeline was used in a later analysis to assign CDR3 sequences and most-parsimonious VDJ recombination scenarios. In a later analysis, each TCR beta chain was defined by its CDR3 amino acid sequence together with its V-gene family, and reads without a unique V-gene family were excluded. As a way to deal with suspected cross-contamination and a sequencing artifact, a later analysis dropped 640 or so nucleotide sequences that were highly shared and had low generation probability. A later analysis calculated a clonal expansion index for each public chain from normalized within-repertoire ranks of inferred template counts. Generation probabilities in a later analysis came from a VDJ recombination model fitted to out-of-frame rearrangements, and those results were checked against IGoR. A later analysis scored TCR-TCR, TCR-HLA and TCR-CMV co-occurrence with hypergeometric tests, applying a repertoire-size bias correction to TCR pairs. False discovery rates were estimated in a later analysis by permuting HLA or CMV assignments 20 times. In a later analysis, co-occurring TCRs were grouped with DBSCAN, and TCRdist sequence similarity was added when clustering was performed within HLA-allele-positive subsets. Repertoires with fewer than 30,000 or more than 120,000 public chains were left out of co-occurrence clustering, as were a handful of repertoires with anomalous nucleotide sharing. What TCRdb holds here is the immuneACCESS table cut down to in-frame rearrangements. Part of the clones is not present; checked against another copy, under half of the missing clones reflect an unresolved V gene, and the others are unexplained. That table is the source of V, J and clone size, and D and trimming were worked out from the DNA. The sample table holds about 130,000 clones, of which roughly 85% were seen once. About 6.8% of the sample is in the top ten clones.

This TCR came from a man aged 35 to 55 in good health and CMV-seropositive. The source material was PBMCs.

The DNA reads TGTGCCAGCAGTTTTGCAGGGTCCTATGGCTACACCTTC. The resulting protein is CASSFAGSYGYTF. The chain is encoded by TRBV28 joined to TRBJ1-2; the D gene is perhaps TRBD1, on 5 matching bases. The V end loses 3 bases and the J end loses 4 bases, and a stretch of 9 bases separates them. Per the germline V gene, MDHEN is the CDR1 and SYDVKM is the CDR2. The CDR3 has 13 amino acids, counting the end cysteine and phenylalanine. This entry keeps only the CDR3 DNA: 39 bases, framed from base 1.